This T cell receptor beta chain was obtained from a study of T cell repertoires in cytomegalovirus infection. This CDR3 has 17 residues. The germline V gene has CDR1 MGHRA and CDR2 YSYEKL. Trimming removed 1 base from V and 0 bases from J, with 13 bases in between. MiXCR was run by TCRdb on the reads, yielding one entry per CDR3 protein. This sample has approximately 550,000 distinct CDR3 sequences; more than 15% occur once, and the top ten carry under 30%. The source of this sequence is a human donor in good health (CMV status not recorded). Some clones in this sample may be carry-over from other donors' samples. The sequenced sample consisted of CD8+ T cells from PBMCs. The V gene is TRBV4-1, the J gene TRBJ1-3, with D perhaps matching TRBD1 (5 bases). The CDR3 spells CASSQARGHPSGNTIYF. CDR3 nucleotide sequence: TGCGCCAGCAGCCAAGCCCGTGGACACCCCTCTGGAAACACCATATATTTT.